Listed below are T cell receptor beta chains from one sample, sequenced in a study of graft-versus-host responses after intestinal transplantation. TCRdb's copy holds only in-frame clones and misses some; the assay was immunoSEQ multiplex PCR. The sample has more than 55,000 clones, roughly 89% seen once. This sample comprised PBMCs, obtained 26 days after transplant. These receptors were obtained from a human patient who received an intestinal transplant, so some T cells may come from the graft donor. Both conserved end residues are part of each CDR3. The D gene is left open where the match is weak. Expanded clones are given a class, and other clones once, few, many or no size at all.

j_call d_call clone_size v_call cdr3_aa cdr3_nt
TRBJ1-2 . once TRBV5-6 CASSLGTGGLNYGYTF TGTGCCAGCAGCTTGGGGACGGGGGGACTAAACTATGGCTACACCTTC
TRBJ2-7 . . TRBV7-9 CASSSVDSARREQYF TGTGCCAGCAGCTCCGTGGACAGCGCGAGAAGGGAGCAGTACTTC
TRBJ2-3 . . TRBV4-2 CASSQARRTDTQYF TGTGCCAGCAGCCAAGCCAGGCGCACAGATACGCAGTATTTT
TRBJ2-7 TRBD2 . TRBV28 CASSLRLAGAPRDEQYF TGTGCCAGCAGCCTCCGACTAGCGGGAGCCCCCAGAGACGAGCAGTACTTC
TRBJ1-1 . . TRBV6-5 CASSNPPVNTEAFF TGTGCCAGCAGTAACCCGCCGGTGAACACTGAAGCTTTCTTT
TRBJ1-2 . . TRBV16 CASSQSSADCKNYGYTF TGTGCCAGCAGCCAATCCAGCGCGGACTGCAAAAACTATGGCTACACCTTC
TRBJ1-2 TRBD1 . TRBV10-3 CAISENRGYGYTF TGTGCCATCAGTGAGAACAGGGGCTATGGCTACACCTTC
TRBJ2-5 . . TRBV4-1 CASSPQLSGVETQYF TGCGCCAGCAGCCCTCAGTTATCGGGGGTCGAGACCCAGTACTTC
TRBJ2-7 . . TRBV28 CASRGDRLSYEQYF TGTGCCAGCAGGGGCGACAGGCTTTCCTACGAGCAGTACTTC
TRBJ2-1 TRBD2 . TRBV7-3 CASSEPGLAGGHEQFF TGTGCCAGCAGCGAACCTGGACTAGCGGGGGGACATGAGCAGTTCTTC
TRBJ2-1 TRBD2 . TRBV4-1 CASSPGGAYNEQFF TGCGCCAGCAGCCCCGGGGGGGCCTACAATGAGCAGTTCTTC
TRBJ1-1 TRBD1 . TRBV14 CASKTSRQGPMNTEAFF TGTGCCAGCAAAACGTCGCGACAGGGTCCAATGAACACTGAAGCTTTCTTT
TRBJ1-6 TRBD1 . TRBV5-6 CASSSLVGQANSPLHF TGTGCCAGCAGCTCCCTCGTGGGACAGGCGAATTCACCCCTCCACTTT
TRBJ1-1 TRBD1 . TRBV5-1 CASYSQGTNTEAFF TGCGCCAGCTACTCACAGGGGACGAACACTGAAGCTTTCTTT
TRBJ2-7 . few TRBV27 CASSLCQGSSYEQYF TGTGCCAGCAGTTTATGTCAGGGGTCCTCCTACGAGCAGTACTTC
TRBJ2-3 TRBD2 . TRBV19 CASSREGTSGRTDTQYF TGTGCCAGTAGTAGGGAGGGGACTAGCGGGAGAACAGATACGCAGTATTTT
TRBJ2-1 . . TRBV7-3 CASSPSGGAGEQFF TGTGCCAGCAGCCCAAGTGGAGGGGCGGGTGAGCAGTTCTTC
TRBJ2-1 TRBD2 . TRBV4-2 CASSYGTSGIEQFF TGTGCCAGCAGCTACGGGACTAGCGGGATTGAGCAGTTCTTC
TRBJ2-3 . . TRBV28 CASRPAGLSDTQYF TGTGCCAGCAGACCCGCCGGACTGTCAGATACGCAGTATTTT
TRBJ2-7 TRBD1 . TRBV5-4 CASSLDRGYEQYF TGTGCCAGCAGCCTAGACAGGGGCTACGAGCAGTACTTC
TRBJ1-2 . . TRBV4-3 CASSQGFLSNYGYTF TGCGCCAGCAGCCAAGGTTTTCTTTCTAACTATGGCTACACCTTC
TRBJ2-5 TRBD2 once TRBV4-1 CASSQDGVAGGIQETQYF TGCGCCAGCAGCCAAGATGGGGTAGCGGGGGGTATCCAAGAGACCCAGTACTTC
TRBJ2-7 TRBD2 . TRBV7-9 CASSLLQRGGSYEQYF TGTGCCAGCAGCTTACTCCAGCGGGGGGGATCCTACGAGCAGTACTTC
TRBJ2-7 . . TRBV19 CASSVRGGGEQYF TGTGCCAGTAGTGTTCGAGGAGGAGGCGAGCAGTACTTC
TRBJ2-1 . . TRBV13 CASSPDRDSHNEQFF TGTGCCAGCAGCCCGGACCGGGACTCCCACAATGAGCAGTTCTTC
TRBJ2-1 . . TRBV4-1 CASSQDSQDSYNEQFF TGCGCCAGCAGCCAAGATTCCCAAGACAGCTACAATGAGCAGTTCTTC
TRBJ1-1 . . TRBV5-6 CASSLPGGDTEAFF TGTGCCAGCAGCTTACCGGGCGGGGACACTGAAGCTTTCTTT
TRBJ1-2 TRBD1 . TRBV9 CASSVSDRGYGYTF TGTGCCAGCAGCGTAAGTGACAGGGGCTATGGCTACACCTTC
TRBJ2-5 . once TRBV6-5 CASSIRGQETQYF TGTGCCAGCAGCATCCGGGGGCAAGAGACCCAGTACTTC
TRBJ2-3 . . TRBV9 CASSVDGGSGTDTQYF TGTGCCAGCAGCGTAGATGGGGGGTCAGGCACAGATACGCAGTATTTT
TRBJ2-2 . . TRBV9 CASSVLGDTGELFF TGTGCCAGCAGCGTTCTAGGTGACACCGGGGAGCTGTTTTTT
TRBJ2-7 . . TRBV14 CASSPGAGSYEQYF TGTGCCAGCAGCCCAGGGGCGGGCTCCTACGAGCAGTACTTC
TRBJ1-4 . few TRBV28 CASSPTWGSNEKLFF TGTGCCAGCAGTCCCACATGGGGCTCTAATGAAAAACTGTTTTTT
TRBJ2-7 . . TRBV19 CASSQRGGLPEQYF TGTGCCAGTAGCCAACGAGGAGGGTTGCCCGAGCAGTACTTC
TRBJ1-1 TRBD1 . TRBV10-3 CAISDQGDTEAFF TGTGCCATCAGTGACCAGGGGGACACTGAAGCTTTCTTT
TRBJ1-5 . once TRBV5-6 CASSFGAGMGQPQHF TGTGCCAGCAGCTTTGGTGCAGGGATGGGGCAGCCCCAGCATTTT
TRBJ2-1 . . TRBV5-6 CASSLIRGEQFF TGTGCCAGCAGCTTGATCCGGGGTGAGCAGTTCTTC